This TCR beta chain was observed in a study of Graves' ophthalmopathy and Graves' hyperthyroidism. Regarding the study as a whole: Sensitivity reached more than 70% and specificity about 72% when the model predicted ophthalmopathy progression.

Clinical symptoms, serum thyroxine, TRAb, thyroid ultrasound and orbital computed tomography were relied on for diagnosis. CDR1 MDHEN and CDR2 SYDVKM come from the germline V gene. V was shortened by 6 bases and J by 4 bases, with 10 bases between the two germline ends. The CDR3 is 12 residues long. This clonotype was counted ten times or more. What it recognizes is unknown. Beta-chain TCR CDR3 regions were amplified from RNA transcripts. HTBI primers were used in a first-round RT-PCR, which preceded a second-round multiplex PCR. One entry per CDR3 protein results from TCRdb running MiXCR on the multiplex PCR reads. The sample lists 350,000 to 400,000 distinct CDR3 sequences; around 18% were seen once.

The chain combines TRBV28 with TRBJ2-7, with D unclear. This TCR came from a woman aged 18-30 years with Graves' ophthalmopathy. The sample was peripheral blood. The CDR3 here is CASSLNRYEQYF. As DNA, the CDR3 is TGTGCCAGCAGCCTAAACCGGTACGAGCAGTACTTC.